This paragraph reports one T cell receptor (beta chain). Authors' processing steps: Reference gene primer amplification gave estimated nucleated cell counts. Produced via immunoSEQ multiplex PCR; TCRdb's table is partial and in-frame only. From that table come the V and J calls and clone size; the DNA was used to work out D and trimming. The sample lists fewer than 300,000 clones; approximately 81% were seen once. CDR1 and CDR2 from the germline V gene are SNHLY and FYNNEI. The CDR3 has 14 residues. The V segment lost 5 bases and the J segment 4 bases; nucleotides outside the gene matches: 5. The data were taken from a study of blood T cell repertoires in COVID-19. Study in general: COVID-19 samples collected from the United States, Italy and Spain covered acute and convalescent phases.

This rearrangement joins TRBV2 to TRBJ1-1; TRBD1 aligns across 9 bases. Sequencing was performed on peripheral blood. The clonotype originates from a woman between 18 and 29 years old with acute or convalescent COVID-19. CDR3 sequence (DNA): TGTGCCAGCAGTTCGACAGGGGGAGGCACTGAAGCTTTCTTT. It translates to CASSSTGGGTEAFF.